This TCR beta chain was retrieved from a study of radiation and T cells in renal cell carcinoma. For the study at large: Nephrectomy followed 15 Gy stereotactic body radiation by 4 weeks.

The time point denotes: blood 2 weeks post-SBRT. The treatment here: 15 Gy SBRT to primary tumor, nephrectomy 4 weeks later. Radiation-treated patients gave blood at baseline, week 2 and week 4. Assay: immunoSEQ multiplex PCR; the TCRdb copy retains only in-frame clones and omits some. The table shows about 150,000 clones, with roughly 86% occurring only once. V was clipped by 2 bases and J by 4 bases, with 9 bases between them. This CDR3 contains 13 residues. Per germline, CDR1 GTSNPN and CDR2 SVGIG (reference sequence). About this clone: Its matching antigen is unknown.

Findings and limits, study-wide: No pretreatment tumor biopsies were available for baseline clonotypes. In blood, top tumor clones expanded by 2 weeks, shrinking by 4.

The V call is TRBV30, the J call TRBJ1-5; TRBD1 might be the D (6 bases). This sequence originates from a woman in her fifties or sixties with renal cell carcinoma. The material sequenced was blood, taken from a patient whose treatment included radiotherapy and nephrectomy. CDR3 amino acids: CAWSKQGNQPQHF. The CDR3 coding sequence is TGTGCCTGGAGTAAACAGGGAAATCAGCCCCAGCATTTT.